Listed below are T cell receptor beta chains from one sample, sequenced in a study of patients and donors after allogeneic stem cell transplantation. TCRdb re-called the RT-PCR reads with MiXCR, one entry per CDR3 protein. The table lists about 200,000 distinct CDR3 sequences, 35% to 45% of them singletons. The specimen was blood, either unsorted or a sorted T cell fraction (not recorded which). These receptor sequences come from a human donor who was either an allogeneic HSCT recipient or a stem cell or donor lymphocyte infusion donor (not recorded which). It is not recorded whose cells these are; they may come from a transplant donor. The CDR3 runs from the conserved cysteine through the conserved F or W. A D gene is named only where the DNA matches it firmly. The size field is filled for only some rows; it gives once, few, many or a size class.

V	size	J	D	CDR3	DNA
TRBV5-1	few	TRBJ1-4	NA	CASSLTGRANEKLFF	TGCGCCAGCAGCCTGACGGGGAGGGCTAATGAAAAACTGTTTTTT
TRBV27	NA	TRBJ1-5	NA	CASSLLLDQPQHF	TGTGCCAGCAGTTTACTGCTTGATCAGCCCCAGCATTTT
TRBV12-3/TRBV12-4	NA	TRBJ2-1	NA	CASRNSASYNEQFF	TGTGCCAGCAGGAACAGTGCTTCCTACAATGAGCAGTTCTTC
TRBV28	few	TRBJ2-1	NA	CASSLRPEGIWEQFF	TGTGCCAGCAGTCTCAGACCGGAGGGGATTTGGGAGCAGTTCTTC
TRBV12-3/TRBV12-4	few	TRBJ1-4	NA	CASSGQKNEKLFF	TGTGCCAGCAGTGGACAGAAAAATGAAAAACTGTTTTTT
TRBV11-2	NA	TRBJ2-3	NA	CASSELAGRVGDTQYF	TGTGCCAGCAGCGAGTTGGCCGGCAGGGTCGGAGATACGCAGTATTTT
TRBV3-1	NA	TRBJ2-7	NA	CASNTRGSYEQYF	TGTGCCAGCAACACTAGGGGATCCTACGAGCAGTACTTC
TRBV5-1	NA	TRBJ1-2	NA	CASSSGQPAAGYTF	TGCGCCAGCAGCTCCGGACAGCCAGCCGCGGGCTACACCTTC
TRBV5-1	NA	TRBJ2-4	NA	CASSLGEGIQYF	TGCGCCAGCAGTTTGGGCGAAGGCATTCAGTACTTC
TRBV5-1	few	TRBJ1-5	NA	CASRTDSNQPQHF	TGCGCCAGCAGGACAGACTCCAATCAGCCCCAGCATTTT
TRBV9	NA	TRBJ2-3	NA	CASSVEPLEDTQYF	TGTGCCAGCAGCGTAGAGCCCCTGGAGGATACGCAGTATTTT
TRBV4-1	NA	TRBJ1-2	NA	CASSQERGNYGYTF	TGCGCCAGCAGCCAAGAGAGGGGAAACTATGGCTACACCTTC
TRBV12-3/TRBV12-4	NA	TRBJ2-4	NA	CASSLNSNIQYF	TGTGCCAGCAGTTTGAACAGCAACATTCAGTACTTC